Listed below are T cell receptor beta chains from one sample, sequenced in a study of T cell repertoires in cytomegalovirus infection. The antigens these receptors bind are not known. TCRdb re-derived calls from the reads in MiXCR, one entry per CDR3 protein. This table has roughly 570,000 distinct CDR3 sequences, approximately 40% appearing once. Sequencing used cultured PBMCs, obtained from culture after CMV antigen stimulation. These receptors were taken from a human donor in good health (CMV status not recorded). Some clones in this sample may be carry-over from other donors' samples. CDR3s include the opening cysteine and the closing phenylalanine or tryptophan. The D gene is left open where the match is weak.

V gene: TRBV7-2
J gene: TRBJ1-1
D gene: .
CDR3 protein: CASSRDGAVTEAFF

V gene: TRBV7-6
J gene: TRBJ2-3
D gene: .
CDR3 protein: CASSSRDSKPDTQYF

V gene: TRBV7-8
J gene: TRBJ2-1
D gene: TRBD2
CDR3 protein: CASSQTTTGTSPHF

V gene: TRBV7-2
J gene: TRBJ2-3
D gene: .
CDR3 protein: CASSLSSSRDTQYF

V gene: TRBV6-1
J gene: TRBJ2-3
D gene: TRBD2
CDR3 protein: CASKRYGTSVYRSWSTDTQYF

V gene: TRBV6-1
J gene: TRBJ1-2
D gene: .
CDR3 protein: CASSEGPGLGNYGYTF

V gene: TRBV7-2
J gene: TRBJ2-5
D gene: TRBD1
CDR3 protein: CASRRTGALQETQYF

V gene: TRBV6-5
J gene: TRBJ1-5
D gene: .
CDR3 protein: CASSLDRPTNQPQHF

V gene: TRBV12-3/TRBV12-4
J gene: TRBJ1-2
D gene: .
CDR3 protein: CASSSGRTPALYGYTF

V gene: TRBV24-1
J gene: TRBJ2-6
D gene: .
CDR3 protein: CATKPEASGANVLTF

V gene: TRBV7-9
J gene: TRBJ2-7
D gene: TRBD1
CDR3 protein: CASGTGFDEQYF

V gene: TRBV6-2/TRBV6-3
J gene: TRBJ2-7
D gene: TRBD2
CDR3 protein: CASSPAWRGGSYEQYF

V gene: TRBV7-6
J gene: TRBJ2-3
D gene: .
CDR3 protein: CASSLIGNGADTQYF

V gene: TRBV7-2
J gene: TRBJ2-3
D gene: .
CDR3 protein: CASSLVGPQPDTQYF

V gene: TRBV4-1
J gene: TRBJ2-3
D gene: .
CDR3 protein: CASSPVVRSTDTQYF

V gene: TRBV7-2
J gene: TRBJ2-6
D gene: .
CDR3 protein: CASSSVAGANVLTF

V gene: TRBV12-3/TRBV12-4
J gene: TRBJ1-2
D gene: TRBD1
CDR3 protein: CASSRTGGYGYTF

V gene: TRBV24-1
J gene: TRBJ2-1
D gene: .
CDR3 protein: CATEELNSQPNEQFF

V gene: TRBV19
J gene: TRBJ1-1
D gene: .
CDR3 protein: CASSIGSRGTEAFF

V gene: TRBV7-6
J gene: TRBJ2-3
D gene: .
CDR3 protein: CASSFGQITDTQYF

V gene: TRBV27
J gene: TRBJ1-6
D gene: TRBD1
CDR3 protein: CASSPHVSDRGYNSPLHF

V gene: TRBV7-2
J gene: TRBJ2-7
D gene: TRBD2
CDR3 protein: CASSLGTSATYEQYF

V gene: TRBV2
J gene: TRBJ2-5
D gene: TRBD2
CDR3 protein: CASSDGSGRDGETQYF

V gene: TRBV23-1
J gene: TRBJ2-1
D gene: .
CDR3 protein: CASSQLIGTEYNEQFF

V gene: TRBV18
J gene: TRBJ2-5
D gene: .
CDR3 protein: CASSPPVPVLGGETQYF

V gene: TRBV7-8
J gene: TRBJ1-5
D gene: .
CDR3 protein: CASSSPLRGERQPQHF

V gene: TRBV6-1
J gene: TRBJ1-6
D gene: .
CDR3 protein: CASTVRNRSPLHF

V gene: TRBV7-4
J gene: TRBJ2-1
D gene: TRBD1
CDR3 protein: CASSLAWRGQGVSSYNEQFF

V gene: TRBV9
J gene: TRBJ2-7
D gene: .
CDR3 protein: CASSPRSSSYEQYF

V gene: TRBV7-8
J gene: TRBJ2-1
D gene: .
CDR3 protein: CASSLEPGVNEQFF

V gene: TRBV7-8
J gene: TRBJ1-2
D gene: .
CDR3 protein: CASSLRTAYGYTF

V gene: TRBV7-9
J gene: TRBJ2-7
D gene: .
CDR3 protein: CASSYGPGEQYF

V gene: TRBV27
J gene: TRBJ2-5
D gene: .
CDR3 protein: CASSLLREQETQYF

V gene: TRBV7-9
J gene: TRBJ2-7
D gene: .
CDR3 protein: CASRSSGSYEQYF

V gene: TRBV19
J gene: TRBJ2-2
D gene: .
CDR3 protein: CASSIPLRRELFF

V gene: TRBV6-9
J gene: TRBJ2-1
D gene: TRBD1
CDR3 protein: CARISGGVSYNEQFF

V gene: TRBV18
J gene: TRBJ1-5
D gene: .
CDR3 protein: CASSRGSDQPQHF

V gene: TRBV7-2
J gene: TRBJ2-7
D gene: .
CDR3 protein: CASTAGRGGEQYF

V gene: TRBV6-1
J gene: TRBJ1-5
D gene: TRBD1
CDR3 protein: CASSGSTGGGQPQHF

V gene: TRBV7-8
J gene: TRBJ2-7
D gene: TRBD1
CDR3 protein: CASSFRQGAYEQYF

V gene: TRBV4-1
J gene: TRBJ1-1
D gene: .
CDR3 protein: CASSQVGTAIEAFF

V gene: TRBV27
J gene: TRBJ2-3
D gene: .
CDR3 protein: CASSFYSHLVKGNTQYF

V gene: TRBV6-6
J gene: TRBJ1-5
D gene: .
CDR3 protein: CASSYSRGQPQHF

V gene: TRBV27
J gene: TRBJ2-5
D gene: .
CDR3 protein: CASSSSTTQYF

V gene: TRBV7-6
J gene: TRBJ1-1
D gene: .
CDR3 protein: CASSLAGRVGTEAFF

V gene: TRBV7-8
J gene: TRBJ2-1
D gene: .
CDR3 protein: CASARFDEQFF

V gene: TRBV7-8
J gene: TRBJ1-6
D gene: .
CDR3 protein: CASSLGAGGAGYNSPLHF

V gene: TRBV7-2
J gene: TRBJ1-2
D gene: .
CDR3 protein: CASTPRASGGYTF

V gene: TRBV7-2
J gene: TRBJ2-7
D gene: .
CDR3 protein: CASSAVGTQTYEQYF